A single sample is the source of the 8 T cell receptor beta chains below, sequenced in a study of Ad26.COV2.S vaccination and SARS-CoV-2 variants. As to treatment: approximately 18 received Ad26.COV2.S at low or high dose, single or two shots; 5 received placebo; per-sample allocation not given. Sampling happened 63 days after the first vaccine or placebo injection. Data came from immunoSEQ multiplex PCR; TCRdb stores just in-frame clones and leaves some out. This sample has approximately 420,000 clones; roughly 90% occur once, and the top ten carry 3.6%. The material sequenced was peripheral blood, taken in a trial of Ad26.COV2.S vaccine versus placebo. These receptors came from a person between 18 and 65 years old who received the Ad26.COV2.S COVID-19 vaccine or a placebo.

The chain recombines TRBV12-3 or TRBV12-4 with TRBJ1-2; no firm D call. The CDR3 sequence is 13 residues long. V was clipped by 7 bases and J by 1 base, with 10 bases between them. CDR3 nucleotide sequence: TGTGCCAGCACTAGTCATCTTAACTATGGCTACACCTTC. It yields the protein CASTSHLNYGYTF.

The chain combines TRBV12-5 with TRBJ2-7; TRBD1 or TRBD2 may be the D gene (6 bases each). Trimming shortened V by 1 base and J by 2 bases, and 12 bases separated the two germline ends. The length of the CDR3 is 15 residues. Germline-derived CDR1 and CDR2 are LGHNT and FRNRAP. In DNA, the CDR3 is TGTGCTAGTGGTTTGGCCCCTAGGGGGGCCTACGAGCAGTACTTC. It is translated as CASGLAPRGAYEQYF.

The V call is TRBV29-1, the J call TRBJ2-7; 13 bases line up with TRBD2. The CDR3 consists of 14 residues. Germline V gene lookup returns CDR1 SQVTM and CDR2 ANQGSEA. V dropped 6 bases and J dropped 1; count of bases not matched to a gene: 3. The DNA of the CDR3 is TGCAGCGTCCGGACTAGCGGGGGTTCCTACGAGCAGTACTTC. Residues: CSVRTSGGSYEQYF.

The V gene is TRBV19, the J gene TRBJ2-3, with 11 bases that match TRBD1. The CDR3 covers 16 residues. Unmatched junction bases numbered 8, after V lost 6 bases and J lost 3 bases. The germline gives CDR1 LNHDA, CDR2 SQIVND (reference sequence). The CDR3 sequence is CASRIGQGAGTDTQYF. The CDR3 coding sequence is TGTGCCAGTAGAATTGGACAGGGGGCTGGGACAGATACGCAGTATTTT.

This chain joins TRBV30 and TRBJ1-1, with TRBD1 as a possible D gene (6 bases). The V end was cut by 2 bases, the J end by 4 bases, with 14 bases between. Looked up from germline, CDR1 is GTSNPN and CDR2 is SVGIG (reference sequence). The CDR3 runs 14 residues. The DNA of the CDR3 is TGTGCCTGGAGTACGACAGGTGGTTCCACTGAAGCTTTCTTT. Translated: CAWSTTGGSTEAFF. The full variable domain, its missing parts supplied by reference TRBV30 and TRBJ1-1, is SQTIHQWPATLVQPVGSPLSLECTVEGTSNPNLYWYRQAAGRGLQLLFYSVGIGQISSEVPQNLSASRPQDRQFILSSKKLLLSDSGFYLCAWSTTGGSTEAFFGQGTRLTVV.

The chain uses TRBV5-8 and TRBJ1-5; D is perhaps TRBD1 (5 bases). V lost 0 bases and J 5 bases, leaving 6 bases between the germline ends. Germline V gives CDR1 SGHTS, CDR2 YDEGEE. CDR3 size: 13 residues. Here the CDR3 reads CASSLVGDQPQHF. The CDR3 bases are TGTGCCAGCAGCTTGGTAGGGGATCAGCCCCAGCATTTT.

The CDR3 is CASSLFGTQETQYF. DNA for the CDR3: TGTGCCAGCAGCTTATTTGGGACCCAAGAGACCCAGTACTTC. V and J are TRBV11-2 and TRBJ2-5; D is tentatively TRBD1 or TRBD2 (5 bases each). Trimming took 2 bases from V and 1 from J, leaving 8 bases between them. CDR3 length equals 14 residues. Germline V gene data show CDR1 as SGHAT and CDR2 as FQNNGV.

This clone is a singleton in its sample. The chain has TRBV6-2 or TRBV6-3 and TRBJ2-7; D possibly corresponds to TRBD1 (6 bases). The germline CDR1 and CDR2 sequences are MNHEY and SVGEGT. Trimming pared 4 bases from V and 3 bases from J, leaving 10 bases between. The CDR3 length is 13 residues. The CDR3 bases are TGTGCCAGCAGTTGGGGGCAGGACTACGAGCAGTACTTC. Its protein product is CASSWGQDYEQYF.